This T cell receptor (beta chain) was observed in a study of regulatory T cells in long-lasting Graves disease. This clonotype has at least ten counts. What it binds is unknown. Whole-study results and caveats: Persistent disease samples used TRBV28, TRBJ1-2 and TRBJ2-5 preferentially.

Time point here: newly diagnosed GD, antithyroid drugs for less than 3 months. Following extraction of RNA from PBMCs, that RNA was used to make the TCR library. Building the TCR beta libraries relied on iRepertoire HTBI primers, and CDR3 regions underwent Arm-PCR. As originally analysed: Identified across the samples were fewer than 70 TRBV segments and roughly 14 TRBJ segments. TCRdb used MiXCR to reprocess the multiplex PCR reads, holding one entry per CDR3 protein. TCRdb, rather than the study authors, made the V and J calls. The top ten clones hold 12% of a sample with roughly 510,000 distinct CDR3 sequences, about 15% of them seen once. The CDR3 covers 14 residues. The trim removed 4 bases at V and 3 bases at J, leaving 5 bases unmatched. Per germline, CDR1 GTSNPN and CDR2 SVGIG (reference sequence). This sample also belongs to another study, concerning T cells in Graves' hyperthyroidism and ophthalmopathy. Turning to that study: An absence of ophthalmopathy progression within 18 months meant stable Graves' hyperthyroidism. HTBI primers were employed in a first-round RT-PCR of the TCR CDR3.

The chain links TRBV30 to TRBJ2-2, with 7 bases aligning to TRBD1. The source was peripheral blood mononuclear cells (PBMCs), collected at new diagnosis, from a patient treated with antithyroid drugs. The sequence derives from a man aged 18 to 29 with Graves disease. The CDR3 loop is CAWKGAPDTGELFF. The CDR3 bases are TGTGCCTGGAAGGGGGCGCCGGACACCGGGGAGCTGTTTTTT.